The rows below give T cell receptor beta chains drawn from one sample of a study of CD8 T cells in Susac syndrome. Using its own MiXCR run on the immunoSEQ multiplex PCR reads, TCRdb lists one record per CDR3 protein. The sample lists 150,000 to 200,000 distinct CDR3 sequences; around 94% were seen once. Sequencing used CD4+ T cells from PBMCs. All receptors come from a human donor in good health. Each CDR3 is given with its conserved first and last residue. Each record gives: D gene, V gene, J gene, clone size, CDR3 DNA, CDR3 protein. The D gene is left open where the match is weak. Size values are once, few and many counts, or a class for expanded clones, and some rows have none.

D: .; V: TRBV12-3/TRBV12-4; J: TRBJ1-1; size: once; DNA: TGTGCCAGCGCCTGGGGGGTGATTGAAGCTTTCTTT; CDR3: CASAWGVIEAFF
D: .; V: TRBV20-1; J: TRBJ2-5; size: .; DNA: TGCAGTGCTAGTTCCTCGGGGTCCCATCAAGAGACCCAGTACTTC; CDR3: CSASSSGSHQETQYF
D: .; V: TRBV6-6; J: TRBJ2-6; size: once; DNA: TGTGCCAGCGGCCTAAGCGCGGGGGCCAACGTCCTGACTTTC; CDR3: CASGLSAGANVLTF
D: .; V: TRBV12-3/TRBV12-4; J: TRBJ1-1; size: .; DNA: TGTGCCAGCAGTCGGACACCGGAAGCTTTCTTT; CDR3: CASSRTPEAFF
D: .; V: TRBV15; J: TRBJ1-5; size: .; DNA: TGTGCCACCAGCGATGACGGGAGCCAGAGGCCCCAGCATTTT; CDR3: CATSDDGSQRPQHF
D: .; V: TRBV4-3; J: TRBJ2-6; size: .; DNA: TGCGCCAGCAGCCAAGGCAGGACCTCGGGCGGGGCCAACGTCCTGACTTTC; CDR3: CASSQGRTSGGANVLTF
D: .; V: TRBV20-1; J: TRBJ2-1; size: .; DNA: TGCAGTGCTACGGGATCCTCCTACAATGAGCAGTTCTTC; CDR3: CSATGSSYNEQFF
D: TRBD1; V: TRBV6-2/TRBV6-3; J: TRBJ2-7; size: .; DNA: TGTGCCAGCAGTCGGACAGGGATCGGGGAGCAGTACTTC; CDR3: CASSRTGIGEQYF
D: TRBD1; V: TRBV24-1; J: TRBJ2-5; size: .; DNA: TGTGCCACCAGTGACACCGGGACAGGGGGCGCAGAGACCCAGTACTTC; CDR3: CATSDTGTGGAETQYF
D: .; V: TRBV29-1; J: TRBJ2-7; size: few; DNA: TGCAGCGTCCGTACAGGCGATTACGAGCAGTACTTC; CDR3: CSVRTGDYEQYF
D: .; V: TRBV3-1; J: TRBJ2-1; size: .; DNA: TGTGCCAGCAGCCAACGGACTACGTACAATGAGCAGTTCTTC; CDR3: CASSQRTTYNEQFF
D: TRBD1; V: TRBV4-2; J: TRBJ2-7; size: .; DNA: TGTGCCAGCACCCGGGACAGTTCCTCCTACGAGCAGTACTTC; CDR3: CASTRDSSSYEQYF
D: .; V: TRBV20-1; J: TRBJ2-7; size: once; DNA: TGCAGTGCTAGAGGGGAATTAACGGGCAACGAGCAGTACTTC; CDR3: CSARGELTGNEQYF
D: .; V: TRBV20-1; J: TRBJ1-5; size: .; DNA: TGCAGTGCTATCCGTGGAGGGGCAGCCAGCAATCAGCCCCAGCATTTT; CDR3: CSAIRGGAASNQPQHF
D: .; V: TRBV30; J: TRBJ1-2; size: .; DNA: TGTGCCTGGTCCCGGGTCGCCCCGGGGGGCTACACCTTC; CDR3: CAWSRVAPGGYTF
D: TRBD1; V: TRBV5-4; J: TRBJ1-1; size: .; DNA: TGTGCCAGCAGCCCGACTGACAGGGGGAACACTGAAGCTTTCTTT; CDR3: CASSPTDRGNTEAFF
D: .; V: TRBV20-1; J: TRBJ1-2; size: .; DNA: TGCAGTGCTAGAGTCCCGGGTGGGTATGGCTACACCTTC; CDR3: CSARVPGGYGYTF